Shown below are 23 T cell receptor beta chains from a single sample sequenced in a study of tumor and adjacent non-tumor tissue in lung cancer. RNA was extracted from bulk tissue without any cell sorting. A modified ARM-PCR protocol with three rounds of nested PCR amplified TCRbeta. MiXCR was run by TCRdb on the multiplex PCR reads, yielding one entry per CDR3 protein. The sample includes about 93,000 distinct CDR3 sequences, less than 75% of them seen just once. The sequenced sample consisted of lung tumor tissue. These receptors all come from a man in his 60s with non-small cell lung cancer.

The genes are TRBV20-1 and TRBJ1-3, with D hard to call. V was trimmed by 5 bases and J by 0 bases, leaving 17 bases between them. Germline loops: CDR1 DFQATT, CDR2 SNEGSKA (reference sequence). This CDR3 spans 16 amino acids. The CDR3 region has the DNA TGCAGTGCTGGAGGGATACAAGAGCTCTCTGGAAACACCATATATTTT. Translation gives CSAGGIQELSGNTIYF.

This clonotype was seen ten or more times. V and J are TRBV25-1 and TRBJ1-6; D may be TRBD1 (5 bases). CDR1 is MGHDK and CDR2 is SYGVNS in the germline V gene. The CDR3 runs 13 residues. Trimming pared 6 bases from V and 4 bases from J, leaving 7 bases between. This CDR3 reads CASRTDYNSPLHF. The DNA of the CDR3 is TGTGCCAGCAGGACAGATTATAATTCACCCCTCCACTTT.

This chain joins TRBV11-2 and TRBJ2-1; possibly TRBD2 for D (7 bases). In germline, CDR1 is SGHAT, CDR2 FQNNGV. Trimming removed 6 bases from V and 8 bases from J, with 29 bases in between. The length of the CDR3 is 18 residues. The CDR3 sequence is CASSTTRGRALSTYEQFF. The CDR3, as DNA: TGTGCCAGCAGTACCACTAGGGGGAGGGCCCTATCTACTTATGAGCAGTTCTTC.

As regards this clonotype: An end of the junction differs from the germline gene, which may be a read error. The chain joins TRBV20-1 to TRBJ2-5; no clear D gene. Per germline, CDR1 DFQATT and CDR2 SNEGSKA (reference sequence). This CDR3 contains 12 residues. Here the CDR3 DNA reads TGCAATGCTAGACAAATCTCGGAGACCCATTACTTC. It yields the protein CNARQISETHYF.

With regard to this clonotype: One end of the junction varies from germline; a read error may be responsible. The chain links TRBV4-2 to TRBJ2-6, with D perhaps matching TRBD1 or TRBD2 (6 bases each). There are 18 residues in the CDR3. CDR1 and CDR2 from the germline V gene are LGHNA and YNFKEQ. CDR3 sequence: CASSQVRGGSSGAKVLTF. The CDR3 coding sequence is TGTGCCAGCAGCCAAGTCAGGGGAGGAAGCTCTGGGGCCAAGGTCCTGACTTTC.

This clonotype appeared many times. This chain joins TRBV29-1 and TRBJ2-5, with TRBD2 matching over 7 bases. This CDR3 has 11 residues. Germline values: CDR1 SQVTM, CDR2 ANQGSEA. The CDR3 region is CSGGGGETQYF. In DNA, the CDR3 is TGCAGTGGGGGGGGAGGGGAGACCCAGTACTTC. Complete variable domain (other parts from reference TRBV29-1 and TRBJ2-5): SAVISQKPSRDICQRGTSLTIQCQVDSQVTMMFWYRQQPGQSLTLIATANQGSEATYESGFVIDKFPISRPNLTFSTLTVSNMSPEDSSIYLCSGGGGETQYFGPGTRLLVL.

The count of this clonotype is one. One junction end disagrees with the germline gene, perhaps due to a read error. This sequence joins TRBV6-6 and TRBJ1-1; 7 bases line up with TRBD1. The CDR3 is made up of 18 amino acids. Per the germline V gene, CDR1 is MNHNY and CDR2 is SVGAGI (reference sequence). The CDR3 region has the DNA TGTGCCAGCACCCCTACTGGGGGACAGAGGGCGCCTAGGACTGAAGCTATCTTT. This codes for CASTPTGGQRAPRTEAIF.

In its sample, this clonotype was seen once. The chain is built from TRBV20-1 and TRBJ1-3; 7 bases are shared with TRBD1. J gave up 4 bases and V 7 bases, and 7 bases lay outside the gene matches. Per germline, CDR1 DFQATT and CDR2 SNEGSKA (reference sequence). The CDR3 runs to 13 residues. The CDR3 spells CSVRGQLGNTIYF. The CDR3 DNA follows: TGCAGTGTTAGGGGACAGTTGGGAAACACCATATATTTT.

CDR3 sequence reads: CASSRLAGGLEQETQYF. Written as DNA, the CDR3 is TGTGCCAGCTCAAGACTAGCGGGGGGGCTGGAACAAGAGACCCAGTACTTC. The chain employs TRBV7-8 and TRBJ2-5; the match to TRBD2 covers 14 bases. The CDR3 contains 17 residues. V gave up 8 bases and J gave up 2 bases; unmatched junction bases: 10. Germline loops: CDR1 SGHVS, CDR2 FQNEAQ.

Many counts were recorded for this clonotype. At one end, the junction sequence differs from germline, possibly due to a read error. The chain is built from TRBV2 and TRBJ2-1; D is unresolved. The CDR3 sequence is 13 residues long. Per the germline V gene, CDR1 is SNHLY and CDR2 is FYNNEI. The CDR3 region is CASSVWGDNELFF. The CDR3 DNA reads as TGTGCCAGCAGTGTTTGGGGTGATAATGAGCTGTTCTTC.

CDR3 in amino acids: CASKNGDREGDQYF. The CDR3, as DNA: TGTGCCTCAAAAAATGGGGACAGGGAGGGCGACCAGTACTTC. The chain uses TRBV10-3 and TRBJ2-7, with TRBD1 matching 9 bases. After removal of 11 bases from V and 10 bases from J, the junction contained 18 bases not matched to a gene. Germline loops: CDR1 ENHRY, CDR2 SYGVKD. The CDR3 totals 14 residues.

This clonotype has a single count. CDR3 bases: TGCATTGTGGTCCGGGACACCTACACCGGGGAGCTGTTTTTT. Protein product: CIVVRDTYTGELFF. The chain joins TRBV29-1 to TRBJ2-2; the D gene is possibly TRBD1 (6 bases). Germline CDR1 SQVTM, CDR2 ANQGSEA. CDR3 length: 14 amino acids.

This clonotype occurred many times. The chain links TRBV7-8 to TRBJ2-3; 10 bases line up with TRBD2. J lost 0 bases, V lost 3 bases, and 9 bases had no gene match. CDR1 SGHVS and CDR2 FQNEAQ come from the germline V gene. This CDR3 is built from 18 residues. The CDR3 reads CASSLGLAGVSSTDTQYF. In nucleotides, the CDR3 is TGTGCCAGCAGCTTGGGTCTAGCGGGAGTTAGCAGCACAGATACGCAGTATTTT.

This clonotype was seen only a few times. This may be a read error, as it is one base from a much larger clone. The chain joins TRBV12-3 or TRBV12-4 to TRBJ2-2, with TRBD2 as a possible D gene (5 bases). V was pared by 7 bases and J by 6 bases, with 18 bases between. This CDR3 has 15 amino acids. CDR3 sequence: CASNPQEGNAGELFF. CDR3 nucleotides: TGTGCCAGCAATCCACAAGAGGGAAACGCCGGGGAGCTGTTTTTT.

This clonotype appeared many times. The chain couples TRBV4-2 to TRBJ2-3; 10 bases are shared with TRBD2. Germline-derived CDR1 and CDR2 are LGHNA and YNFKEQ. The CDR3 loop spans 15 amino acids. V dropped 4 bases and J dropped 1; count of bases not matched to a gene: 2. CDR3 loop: CASSRLAGGTDTQYF. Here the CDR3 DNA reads TGTGCCAGCAGCCGTCTAGCGGGGGGCACAGATACGCAGTATTTT.

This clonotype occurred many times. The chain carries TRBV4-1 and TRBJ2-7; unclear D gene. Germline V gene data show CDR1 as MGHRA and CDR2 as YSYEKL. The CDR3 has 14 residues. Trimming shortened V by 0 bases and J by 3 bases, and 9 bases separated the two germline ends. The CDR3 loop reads CASSQDTANYEQYF. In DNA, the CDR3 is TGCGCCAGCAGCCAAGATACAGCCAACTACGAGCAGTACTTC.

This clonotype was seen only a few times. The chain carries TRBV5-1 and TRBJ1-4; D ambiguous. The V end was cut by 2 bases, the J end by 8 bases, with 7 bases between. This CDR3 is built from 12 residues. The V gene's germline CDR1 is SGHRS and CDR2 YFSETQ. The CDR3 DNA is TGCGCCAGCAGCTTTCAAGGAGAAAAACTGTTTTTT. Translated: CASSFQGEKLFF.

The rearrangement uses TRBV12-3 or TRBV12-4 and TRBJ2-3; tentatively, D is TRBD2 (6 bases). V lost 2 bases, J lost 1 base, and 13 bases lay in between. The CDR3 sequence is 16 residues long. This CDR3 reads CASSLKTRERTDTQYF. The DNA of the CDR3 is TGTGCCAGCAGTTTAAAGACTAGAGAGCGCACAGATACGCAGTATTTT.

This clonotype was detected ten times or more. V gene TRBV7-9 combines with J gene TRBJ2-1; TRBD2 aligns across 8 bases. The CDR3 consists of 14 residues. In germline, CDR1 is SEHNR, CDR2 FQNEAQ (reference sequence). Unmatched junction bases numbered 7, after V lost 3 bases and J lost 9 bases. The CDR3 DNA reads TGTGCCAGCAGCTTCTCGCGGGAGGACTCTGAGCAGTTCTTC. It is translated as CASSFSREDSEQFF.

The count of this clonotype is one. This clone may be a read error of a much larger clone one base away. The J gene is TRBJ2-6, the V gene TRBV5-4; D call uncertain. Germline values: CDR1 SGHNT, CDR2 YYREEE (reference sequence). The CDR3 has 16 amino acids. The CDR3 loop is CASSWNSISGVNVLTF. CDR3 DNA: TGTGCCAGCAGCTGGAATAGCATCTCTGGGGTCAACGTCCTGACTTTC.

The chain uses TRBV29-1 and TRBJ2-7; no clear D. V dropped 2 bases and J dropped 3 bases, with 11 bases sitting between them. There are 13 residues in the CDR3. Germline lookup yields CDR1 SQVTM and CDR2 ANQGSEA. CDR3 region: CSVEYSPCYEQYF. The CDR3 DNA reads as TGCAGCGTTGAATACAGCCCATGCTACGAGCAGTACTTC.

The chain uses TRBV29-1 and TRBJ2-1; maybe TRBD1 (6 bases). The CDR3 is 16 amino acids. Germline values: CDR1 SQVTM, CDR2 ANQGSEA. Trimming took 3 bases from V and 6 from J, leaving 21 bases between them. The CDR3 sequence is CSVEAVGHGRRNEQFF. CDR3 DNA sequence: TGCAGCGTTGAGGCCGTGGGACATGGACGTCGCAATGAGCAGTTCTTC.

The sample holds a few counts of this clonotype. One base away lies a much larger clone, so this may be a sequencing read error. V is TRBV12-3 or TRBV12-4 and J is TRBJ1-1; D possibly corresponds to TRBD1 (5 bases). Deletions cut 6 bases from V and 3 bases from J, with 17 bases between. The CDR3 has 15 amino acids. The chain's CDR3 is CASRPVQGGDTEAFF. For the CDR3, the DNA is TGTGCCAGCAGACCCGTCCAGGGCGGGGACACTGAAGCTTTCTTT.